Below, 10 T cell receptor beta chains from the same sample are listed, as sequenced in a study of naive and memory T cell subsets. The beta constant-region primer was an equimolar mix of two oligonucleotides covering TRBC1 and TRBC2. The ligated cDNA underwent four PCR rounds using SP2 and nested alpha and beta constant-region primers. TCRdb re-derived calls from the UMI-ligation and nested PCR reads in MiXCR, one entry per CDR3 protein. The sample records about 120,000 distinct CDR3 sequences, approximately 37% being singletons. The sample was central memory CD4+ T cells from blood. All receptors come from a human donor in good health.

The rearrangement joins TRBV12-3 or TRBV12-4 to TRBJ2-2, with a weak D call TRBD1 (5 bases). The V end was cut by 0 bases, the J end by 3 bases, with 5 bases between. This CDR3 spans 14 amino acids. In DNA form, the CDR3 reads TGTGCCAGCAGTTTAGCAGGGGACACCGGGGAGCTGTTTTTT. Amino acids: CASSLAGDTGELFF.

This clonotype showed up many times. This rearrangement joins TRBV12-3 or TRBV12-4 to TRBJ1-6; perhaps TRBD1 as D (6 bases). This CDR3 comprises 14 residues. With 11 bases removed from V and 8 bases from J, the gap between germline ends came to 19 bases. This CDR3 reads CAVLLRGLHSPLHF. The CDR3 DNA follows: TGTGCCGTTCTTCTCCGGGGGCTGCATTCACCCCTCCACTTT.

CDR3 protein: CASSATTGRLEKLFF. CDR3 bases: TGTGCCAGCAGCGCTACGACAGGGCGGCTTGAAAAACTGTTTTTT. The chain recombines TRBV9 with TRBJ1-4, with 7 positions matching TRBD1. This CDR3 region has 15 residues. Unmatched junction bases numbered 9, after V lost 3 bases and J lost 7 bases. Germline V CDR1 and CDR2: SGDLS, YYNGEE.

This chain uses TRBV20-1 with TRBJ2-6; no clear D gene. The CDR3 contains 14 residues. Looked up from germline, CDR1 is DFQATT and CDR2 is SNEGSKA (reference sequence). Trimming took off 5 bases at V and 2 bases at J, with 10 bases between the two ends. The CDR3 loop is CSASHVTGANVLTF. The CDR3 DNA reads TGCAGTGCTTCCCATGTTACTGGGGCCAACGTCCTGACTTTC.

The V and J genes are TRBV19 and TRBJ2-5; D unclear. V was trimmed by 3 bases and J by 5 bases, leaving 16 bases between them. The CDR3 extends over 15 amino acids. CDR1 is LNHDA, CDR2 SQIVND, per germline (reference sequence). The CDR3 spells CASSIQVQYGETQYF. CDR3 nucleotide sequence: TGTGCCAGTAGTATCCAGGTTCAATACGGGGAGACCCAGTACTTC.

This clonotype was observed at least ten times. V is TRBV18 and J is TRBJ1-2; TRBD1 might be the D (5 bases). V lost 4 bases and J lost 0, with 9 bases in between. The CDR3 sequence is 14 residues long. Germline lookup yields CDR1 KGHSH and CDR2 LQKENI. The chain's CDR3 is CASSRGNSNYGYTF. As DNA, the CDR3 is TGTGCCAGCTCACGGGGGAATTCTAACTATGGCTACACCTTC.

The chain joins TRBV4-2 to TRBJ2-5; D is possibly TRBD2 (6 bases). This CDR3 is built from 13 residues. Germline CDR1 LGHNA, CDR2 YNFKEQ. V gave up 1 base and J gave up 5 bases, with 8 bases separating them. As DNA, the CDR3 is TGTGCCAGCAGCCAAGGTCTAGCGGAGACCCAGTACTTC. Translating gives CASSQGLAETQYF.

The CDR3 sequence is CSASYSSGRRVNEQFF. CDR3 DNA sequence: TGCAGTGCTAGTTACTCTAGCGGGAGGCGGGTCAATGAGCAGTTCTTC. The chain couples TRBV20-1 to TRBJ2-1, with 11 positions matching TRBD2. J gave up 6 bases and V 3 bases, and 10 bases lay outside the gene matches. The CDR3 runs 16 residues. CDR1 DFQATT and CDR2 SNEGSKA come from the germline V gene (reference sequence).

In its sample, this clonotype was seen many times. Here the CDR3 DNA reads TGTGCCAGCAGCGGAAACACCATATATTTT. It encodes CASSGNTIYF. The chain is built from TRBV28 and TRBJ1-3; D remains unclear. The ends were cut back, 6 bases at V and 4 bases at J, with 1 base in the middle. Per the germline V gene, CDR1 is MDHEN and CDR2 is SYDVKM. There are 10 residues in the CDR3.

The chain carries TRBV6-5 and TRBJ1-2; D gene unclear. V shed 3 bases and J shed 7 bases, with 12 bases lying between them. The CDR3 spans 13 residues. Germline loops: CDR1 MNHEY, CDR2 SVGAGI. CDR3 sequence: CASSYISGPGYTF. In nucleotides, the CDR3 is TGTGCCAGCAGTTATATTTCGGGCCCTGGCTACACCTTC.